These 10 T cell receptor beta chains share one sample of origin, sequenced in a study of T cells expressing NK-cell markers. TCRdb re-called the 5' RACE reads and catalogs CDR3 proteins one per entry, DNA excluded. This listing includes 150,000 to 160,000 distinct CDR3 sequences. Sequenced sample: blood T cells: a sorted CD56 or NKG2C T cell subset, CD4+ or CD8+ T cells, or bulk PBMC T cells (not recorded which). These receptors originate from a woman in her forties or fifties in good health.

The chain carries TRBV18 and TRBJ2-1; the D call from TCRdb, TRBD1, cannot be confirmed without DNA. The CDR3 is 15 residues long. Germline V lookup: CDR1 KGHSH, CDR2 LQKENI. CDR3 amino acids: CASSPPRTGNNEQFF.

The rearrangement joins TRBV7-9 to TRBJ2-1; the TCRdb D gene call, TRBD1, has no DNA to confirm it. Germline V gene lookup returns CDR1 SEHNR and CDR2 FQNEAQ (reference sequence). The CDR3 sequence is 17 residues long. CDR3 protein: CASSPKGGEVSYNEQFF. Full variable domain (outside the CDR3, taken from reference TRBV7-9 and TRBJ2-1): DTGVSQNPRHKITKRGQNVTFRCDPISEHNRLYWYRQTLGQGPEFLTYFQNEAQLEKSRLLSDRFSAERPKGSFSTLEIQRTEQGDSAMYLCASSPKGGEVSYNEQFFGPGTRLTVL.

The chain combines TRBV6-2 or TRBV6-3 with TRBJ1-1; the TCRdb call, TRBD1, lacks DNA for checking. Germline assignment: CDR1 MNHEY and CDR2 SVGEGT. The CDR3 loop spans 11 amino acids. CDR3 region: CASSINLDRFF.

The J gene is TRBJ2-5, the V gene TRBV9. Germline loops: CDR1 SGDLS, CDR2 YYNGEE. CDR3 size: 16 residues. The CDR3 protein is CASSPGPSGVQETQYF. The variable domain in full, completed from reference TRBV9 and TRBJ2-5, reads DSGVTQTPKHLITATGQRVTLRCSPRSGDLSVYWYQQSLDQGLQFLIQYYNGEERAKGNILERFSAQQFPDLHSELNLSSLELGDSALYFCASSPGPSGVQETQYFGPGTRLLVL.

V and J are TRBV6-5 and TRBJ1-2; TCRdb returns TRBD1, unconfirmable since there is no DNA. The CDR3 contains 12 residues. Germline V lookup: CDR1 MNHEY, CDR2 SVGAGI. The chain's CDR3 is CASSRGASGYTF.

The J gene is TRBJ2-7, the V gene TRBV27; TCRdb calls TRBD1, which cannot be checked without DNA. The CDR3 is 14 residues long. Germline CDR1 is MNHEY and CDR2 is SMNVEV (reference sequence). The CDR3 reads CASSPYRGQNEQYF.

This CDR3 is CASSPRLADYNEQFF. This chain joins TRBV7-7 and TRBJ2-1; without DNA, the TCRdb call of TRBD2 cannot be checked. The germline CDR1 and CDR2 sequences are SSHAT and FNYEAQ (reference sequence). The CDR3 has 15 residues.

V gene TRBV12-3 or TRBV12-4 combines with J gene TRBJ2-3; TCRdb indicates TRBD1, and absent DNA this call remains unverified. This CDR3 is built from 12 residues. The CDR3 protein is CASRWTADTQYF.

The chain uses TRBV5-1 and TRBJ2-4; TCRdb's D gene call, TRBD1, goes unchecked for lack of DNA. This CDR3 is built from 12 residues. Per the germline V gene, CDR1 is SGHRS and CDR2 is YFSETQ. CDR3 loop: CASKGQKNIQYF. Full variable domain (missing parts from reference TRBV5-1 and TRBJ2-4): KAGVTQTPRYLIKTRGQQVTLSCSPISGHRSVSWYQQTPGQGLQFLFEYFSETQRNKGNFPGRFSGRQFSNSRSEMNVSTLELGDSALYLCASKGQKNIQYFGAGTRLSVL.

This chain uses TRBV4-2 with TRBJ2-7; absent DNA, TCRdb's TRBD1 call cannot be checked. This CDR3 has 17 amino acids. Germline V CDR1 and CDR2: LGHNA, YNFKEQ. This CDR3 is CASSQTVGQGLIYEQYF.